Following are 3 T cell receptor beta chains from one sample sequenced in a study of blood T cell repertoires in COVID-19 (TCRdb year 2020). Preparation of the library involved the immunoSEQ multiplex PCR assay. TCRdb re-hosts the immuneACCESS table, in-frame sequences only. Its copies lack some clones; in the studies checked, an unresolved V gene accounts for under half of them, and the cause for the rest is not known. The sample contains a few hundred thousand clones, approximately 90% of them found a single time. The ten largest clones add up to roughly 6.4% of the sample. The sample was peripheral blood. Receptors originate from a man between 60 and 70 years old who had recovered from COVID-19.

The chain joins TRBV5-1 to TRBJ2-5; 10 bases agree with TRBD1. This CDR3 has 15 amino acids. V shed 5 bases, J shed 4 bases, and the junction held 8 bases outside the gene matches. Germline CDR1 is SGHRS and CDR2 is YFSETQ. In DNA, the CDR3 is TGCGCCAGCAGTTCAGACAGGGGGCGAGGAGAGACCCAGTACTTC. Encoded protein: CASSSDRGRGETQYF.

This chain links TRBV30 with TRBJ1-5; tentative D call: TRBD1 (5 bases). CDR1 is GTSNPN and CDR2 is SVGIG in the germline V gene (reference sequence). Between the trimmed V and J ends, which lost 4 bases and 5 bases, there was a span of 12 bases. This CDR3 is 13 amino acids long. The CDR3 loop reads CAWTVGLDQPQHF. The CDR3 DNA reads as TGTGCCTGGACCGTGGGGCTAGATCAGCCCCAGCATTTT.

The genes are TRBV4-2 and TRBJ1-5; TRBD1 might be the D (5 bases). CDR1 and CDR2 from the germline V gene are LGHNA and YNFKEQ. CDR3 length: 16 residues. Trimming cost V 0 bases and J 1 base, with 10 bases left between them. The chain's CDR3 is CASSQDSGGSNQPQHF. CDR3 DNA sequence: TGTGCCAGCAGCCAAGATTCCGGGGGGAGCAATCAGCCCCAGCATTTT.